A single sample gave rise to the 24 T cell receptor beta chains below, sequenced in a study of T-cell reconstitution after alpha-beta-depleted transplantation in children. Molecular barcoding with unique molecular identifiers was used for the TCRbeta library. In TCRdb, the PCR reads were re-called with MiXCR into one record per CDR3 protein. Of fewer than 450,000 distinct CDR3 sequences in the sample, around 15% were seen once. Specimen: PBMCs, mostly from graft donor cells, collected 360 days after TCRalphabeta/CD19-depleted stem cell transplant. Receptors were obtained from a male patient aged 2-10 years who had a stem cell transplant for acute lymphoblastic leukemia, so the T cells may come from the graft donor.

This clonotype was counted at least ten times. The DNA for the CDR3 is TGCGCCAGCAGCTTGGATCCGACCAGAGGGAACATTCAGTACTTC. It is translated as CASSLDPTRGNIQYF. V gene TRBV5-1 combines with J gene TRBJ2-4; tentatively, D is TRBD2 (5 bases). Germline assignment: CDR1 SGHRS and CDR2 YFSETQ. This CDR3 contains 15 residues. Trimming left V 0 bases short and J 7 bases short, with 14 bases between.

The sample holds a few counts of this clonotype. This chain uses TRBV10-3 with TRBJ2-7; the D gene is possibly TRBD2 (5 bases). Trimming cost V 8 bases and J 2 bases, with 13 bases left between them. The CDR3 loop spans 13 amino acids. Germline V gene lookup returns CDR1 ENHRY and CDR2 SYGVKD. This CDR3 reads CAIQSSGTYEQYF. In nucleotides, the CDR3 is TGTGCCATCCAATCGAGCGGCACCTACGAGCAGTACTTC.

J is TRBJ2-1 and V is TRBV4-3; 10 bases are a match to TRBD2. Per the germline V gene, CDR1 is LGHNA and CDR2 is YSLEER. Losses at the gene ends were 0 bases for V and 5 bases for J; bases not matched to a gene: 13. The CDR3 runs 19 residues. Written as DNA, the CDR3 is TGCGCCAGCAGCCAAGATCGAGGTAGCGGGAGGCCTCCTCACAATGAGCAGTTCTTC. Protein: CASSQDRGSGRPPHNEQFF.

This clonotype was recorded a few times. The chain couples TRBV7-9 to TRBJ2-7, with D hard to call. Germline V lookup: CDR1 SEHNR, CDR2 FQNEAQ (reference sequence). The V gene lost 1 base and the J gene lost 3 bases, with 13 bases spanning the gap. The CDR3 runs 15 residues. The CDR3 spells CASSLGSNSGYEQYF. DNA for the CDR3: TGTGCCAGCAGCTTAGGCTCTAACTCAGGCTACGAGCAGTACTTC.

The chain has TRBV5-1 and TRBJ2-7; 8 bases map to TRBD2. CDR3 length: 18 amino acids. Unmatched junction bases numbered 13, after V lost 1 base and J lost 1 base. Germline V gives CDR1 SGHRS, CDR2 YFSETQ. CDR3 sequence reads: CASSLSLVAGLSSYEQYF. The CDR3 DNA sequence: TGCGCCAGCAGCTTGAGTTTAGTAGCGGGATTATCGTCCTACGAGCAGTACTTC.

In its sample, this clonotype was seen many times. The V and J genes are TRBV27 and TRBJ2-7; D assignment may be TRBD1 or TRBD2 (5 bases each). The germline V gene has CDR1 MNHEY and CDR2 SMNVEV (reference sequence). Trimming pared 2 bases from V and 2 bases from J, leaving 13 bases between. The CDR3 spans 15 residues. CDR3 region: CASSLAGTAPYEQYF. The CDR3 DNA reads TGTGCCAGCAGTTTAGCCGGGACGGCTCCCTACGAGCAGTACTTC.

The rearrangement joins TRBV5-6 to TRBJ2-5; TRBD2 agrees at 7 bases. The V and J ends lost 2 bases and 5 bases, in that order; junction bases with no gene match: 3. The germline V gene encodes CDR1 SGHDT and CDR2 YYEEEE. CDR3 length equals 13 residues. The CDR3 DNA sequence: TGTGCCAGCAGCTTCAGGGAGGGGGAGACCCAGTACTTC. Protein sequence: CASSFREGETQYF.

This clonotype was detected only a few times. The junction shows a germline mismatch at one end, possibly a read error. V gene TRBV7-7 combines with J gene TRBJ2-2; D remains ambiguous. Germline V gives CDR1 SSHAT, CDR2 FNYEAQ (reference sequence). The CDR3 is made up of 13 amino acids. In DNA form, the CDR3 reads TGTGCTAGCAGCTTAGGTGTCGCCGGGGAGCTGTTTTTT. Translated, it gives CASSLGVAGELFF. The full variable domain, rest sourced from reference TRBV7-7 and TRBJ2-2, is GAGVSQSPRYKVTKRGQDVTLRCDPISSHATLYWYQQALGQGPEFLTYFNYEAQPDKSGLPSDRFSAERPEGSISTLTIQRTEQRDSAMYRCASSLGVAGELFFGEGSRLTVL.

Many counts were recorded for this clonotype. This chain uses TRBV7-9 with TRBJ1-5; weak D call: TRBD1 (6 bases). The germline gives CDR1 SEHNR, CDR2 FQNEAQ (reference sequence). The CDR3 is made up of 13 amino acids. Deletions cut 6 bases from V and 5 bases from J, with 11 bases between. The CDR3 sequence is CASSRQVDQPQHF. In nucleotides, the CDR3 is TGTGCCAGCAGTCGACAGGTGGATCAGCCCCAGCATTTT.

This sequence joins TRBV4-3 and TRBJ2-1; 8 positions agree with TRBD1. The CDR3 covers 17 residues. Germline CDR1 reads LGHNA; CDR2 reads YSLEER. V lost 0 bases and J lost 7; bases outside the gene matches: 11. The CDR3 nucleotides are TGCGCCAGCAGCCAAGACCGGGCAGACAGGGGTTTAAATGAGCAGTTCTTC. Translated, it gives CASSQDRADRGLNEQFF.

The chain employs TRBV18 and TRBJ2-1; TRBD1 aligns across 7 bases. Looked up from germline, CDR1 is KGHSH and CDR2 is LQKENI. CDR3 size: 13 residues. After removal of 5 bases from V and 3 bases from J, the junction contained 1 base not matched to a gene. The CDR3 DNA is TGTGCCAGCTCAGGACAGGTCTACAATGAGCAGTTCTTC. This gives the protein CASSGQVYNEQFF. Complete variable domain (other parts from reference TRBV18 and TRBJ2-1): NAGVMQNPRHLVRRRGQEARLRCSPMKGHSHVYWYRQLPEEGLKFMVYLQKENIIDESGMPKERFSAEFPKEGPSILRIQQVVRGDSAAYFCASSGQVYNEQFFGPGTRLTVL.

The chain employs TRBV4-1 and TRBJ2-1; TRBD1 is a possible D gene (7 bases). Germline loops: CDR1 MGHRA, CDR2 YSYEKL. Trimming pared 8 bases from V and 6 bases from J, leaving 17 bases between. The length of the CDR3 is 14 residues. CDR3 sequence reads: CASQGGLSINEQFF. As DNA, the CDR3 is TGCGCCAGCCAGGGGGGACTCAGTATCAATGAGCAGTTCTTC.

This clonotype was seen ten or more times. The chain uses TRBV9 and TRBJ2-3; the match to TRBD2 covers 11 bases. Trimming removed 0 bases from V and 2 bases from J; junction bases left unmatched: 2. Germline V gene lookup returns CDR1 SGDLS and CDR2 YYNGEE. The length of the CDR3 is 16 residues. CDR3 sequence: CASSVGLAGYTDTQYF. The DNA for the CDR3 is TGTGCCAGCAGCGTAGGACTAGCGGGATACACAGATACGCAGTATTTT.

V usage is TRBV28 and J usage is TRBJ2-1; the match to TRBD1 covers 8 bases. The germline V gene has CDR1 MDHEN and CDR2 SYDVKM. The V and J ends lost 5 bases and 5 bases, in that order; junction bases with no gene match: 11. This CDR3 has 16 residues. The CDR3 region is CASSLGDRGLNNEQFF. CDR3 DNA sequence: TGTGCCAGCAGTCTAGGAGACAGGGGACTGAACAATGAGCAGTTCTTC.

This clonotype was observed a few times. V and J are TRBV6-5 and TRBJ1-5, with D possibly TRBD1 on 6 matching bases. From germline, CDR1 is MNHEY and CDR2 SVGAGI. The CDR3 has 15 residues. V was shortened by 0 bases and J by 2 bases, with 8 bases between the two germline ends. CDR3 sequence reads: CASSYSRTGNQPQHF. The DNA of the CDR3 is TGTGCCAGCAGTTACTCTCGGACAGGCAATCAGCCCCAGCATTTT.

This clonotype was found a few times. The genes are TRBV20-1 and TRBJ2-7, with D possibly being TRBD1 (5 bases). V gave up 3 bases and J gave up 2 bases, with 8 bases separating them. This CDR3 contains 12 residues. The germline CDR1 and CDR2 sequences are DFQATT and SNEGSKA (reference sequence). The CDR3 nucleotides read TGCAGTGCTAGGGACAACACCTACGAGCAGTACTTC. Its protein product is CSARDNTYEQYF.

This chain joins TRBV20-1 and TRBJ2-7, with TRBD2 identical over 8 bases. V shed 1 base, J shed 1 base, and the junction held 6 bases outside the gene matches. The CDR3 is 15 amino acids. Per the germline V gene, CDR1 is DFQATT and CDR2 is SNEGSKA (reference sequence). CDR3 in DNA: TGCAGTGCTAGAGTGGTAGCGGGAATGTCCTACGAGCAGTACTTC. It translates to CSARVVAGMSYEQYF.

The chain recombines TRBV27 with TRBJ2-5, with 9 bases fitting TRBD1. J lost 2 bases, V lost 6 bases, and 7 bases had no gene match. The germline V gene encodes CDR1 MNHEY and CDR2 SMNVEV (reference sequence). The CDR3 extends over 15 amino acids. The CDR3: CASRANRGQQETQYF. CDR3 DNA: TGTGCCAGCAGGGCGAACAGGGGGCAGCAAGAGACCCAGTACTTC.

This clonotype was seen just once. The chain combines TRBV12-3 or TRBV12-4 with TRBJ2-5; 10 nucleotides agree with TRBD1. This CDR3 has 17 residues. With 2 bases clipped from V and 2 bases from J, the junction kept 8 bases outside the gene matches. The CDR3 reads CASSLIAPGQGQETQYF. The CDR3 DNA reads TGTGCCAGCAGTTTAATCGCGCCGGGACAGGGGCAAGAGACCCAGTACTTC.

Of note for this clonotype: This sequence may be a read error, since a much larger clone differs from it by one base. The conserved final phenylalanine or tryptophan is absent from the CDR3, which likely points to a read error. The rearrangement links TRBV6-5 to TRBJ2-1; TRBD2 matches at 8 bases. J lost 4 bases, V lost 2 bases, and 10 bases had no gene match. CDR3 size: 17 residues. Germline V gene sequence: CDR1 MNHEY, CDR2 SVGAGI. CDR3 coding DNA: TGTGCCAGCAGTTACGAGCGGACTAGCTATAGGTACAATGAGCAGTTCGTC. Amino acid sequence: CASSYERTSYRYNEQFV.

As regards this clonotype: Germline is not matched at one junction end, which may reflect a read error. The CDR3 DNA is TGTGCCAGCAGTCAAGGCGCTTCTGGGGCCAACGTCCTGACTTTC. Translation: CASSQGASGANVLTF. The V gene is TRBV4-2, the J gene TRBJ2-6; D gene uncertain. This CDR3 has 15 residues. Germline V gene lookup returns CDR1 LGHNA and CDR2 YNFKEQ.

J is TRBJ1-1 and V is TRBV2; the D is unclear. V gave up 2 bases and J gave up 2 bases, with 6 bases separating them. This CDR3 region has 13 residues. The V gene's germline CDR1 is SNHLY and CDR2 FYNNEI. The CDR3: CASSEWGNTEAFF. The CDR3 region has the DNA TGTGCCAGCAGTGAATGGGGTAACACTGAAGCTTTCTTT.

In its sample, this clonotype was seen many times. V is TRBV2 and J is TRBJ1-1; D gene ambiguous. The length of the CDR3 is 12 residues. Germline-derived CDR1 and CDR2 are SNHLY and FYNNEI. V was clipped by 3 bases and J by 1 base, with 3 bases between them. CDR3 loop: CASSEQNTEAFF. CDR3 sequence (DNA): TGTGCCAGCAGTGAGCAGAACACTGAAGCTTTCTTT. Based on the CDR3 plus reference TRBV2 and TRBJ1-1, the full variable domain is EPEVTQTPSHQVTQMGQEVILRCVPISNHLYFYWYRQILGQKVEFLVSFYNNEISEKSEIFDDQFSVERPDGSNFTLKIRSTKLEDSAMYFCASSEQNTEAFFGQGTRLTVV.

The rearrangement uses TRBV7-9 and TRBJ2-1; 7 nucleotides agree with TRBD2. Germline V lookup: CDR1 SEHNR, CDR2 FQNEAQ (reference sequence). The trim removed 5 bases at V and 3 bases at J, leaving 10 bases unmatched. The CDR3 is made up of 16 amino acids. The CDR3 loop is CASSPPLADYYNEQFF. Written as DNA, the CDR3 is TGTGCCAGCAGCCCCCCCCTAGCGGACTACTACAATGAGCAGTTCTTC.